Sequencing of this T cell receptor beta chain was carried out in a study of blood T cell repertoires in COVID-19. Overall study: The United States, Italy and Spain supplied acute and convalescent COVID-19 samples. From T cells, B-cell-depleted T cells, or PBMCs came the material, which was cDNA or gDNA.

Researchers sorted participants into cohorts using their self-reported clinical history. Trimming took off 2 bases at V and 8 bases at J, with 18 bases between the two ends. Germline assignment: CDR1 LNHNV and CDR2 YYDKDF (reference sequence). The CDR3 consists of 15 residues. Sequencing was performed with immunoSEQ multiplex PCR; in TCRdb, only in-frame clones are kept and a portion is missing. The profile shows 250,000 or so clones, about 90% of them singletons. The chain uses TRBV15 and TRBJ1-1; D may be TRBD1 (6 bases). Sequencing was done on a sample of PBMCs or T cells enriched from blood (not recorded which). This TCR came from a woman aged 40 to 50 who had been exposed to COVID-19. CDR3 in amino acids: CATSRTRDRGAEAFF. The CDR3, as DNA: TGTGCCACCAGCAGAACGCGGGACCGGGGGGCAGAAGCTTTCTTT.